These T cell receptor beta chains were read from a single sample in a study of vaccination and CD4 T cells after COVID-19. What these receptors recognize is not known. TCRdb independently ran MiXCR on the PCR reads; one entry per CDR3 protein. The table includes fewer than 7,000 distinct CDR3 sequences, around 68% detected once. The specimen sequenced was CD4+ T cells from blood, cultured in vitro. The receptors shown here come from a human donor who had recovered from COVID-19. The CDR3 runs from the conserved cysteine through the conserved F or W. The order of the fields is D gene, J gene, V gene, clone size, CDR3 protein, CDR3 DNA. The D gene is left open where the match is weak. Rows give clone size only sometimes, using once, few, many, or a class for an expanded clone.

TRBD1 TRBJ1-2 TRBV20-1 NA CSARDRATLYGYTF TGCAGTGCGAGAGACAGGGCCACCCTCTATGGCTACACCTTC
TRBD1 TRBJ1-6 TRBV20-1 NA CSASPGQGFSPLHF TGCAGTGCTAGCCCGGGACAGGGCTTTTCACCCCTCCACTTT
NA TRBJ1-1 TRBV27 NA CASSRSEGYTEAFF TGTGCCAGCAGTAGGAGCGAGGGGTACACTGAAGCTTTCTTT
NA TRBJ1-2 TRBV18 NA CASSPYGELGYTF TGTGCCAGCTCGCCTTACGGGGAATTGGGCTACACCTTC
NA TRBJ1-2 TRBV7-8 NA CASSPFGGRGGYTF TGTGCCAGCAGCCCCTTTGGGGGGCGGGGAGGCTACACCTTC
NA TRBJ2-3 TRBV24-1 NA CATKDSNTDTQYF TGTGCCACCAAGGACAGTAACACAGATACGCAGTATTTT
NA TRBJ1-1 TRBV10-3 NA CAIREPLSQGISEAFF TGTGCCATCAGAGAACCTCTCTCACAGGGTATTAGTGAAGCTTTCTTT
NA TRBJ1-2 TRBV20-1 NA CSATSAPRQGSYGYTF TGCAGTGCGACATCTGCCCCGAGGCAGGGCTCGTATGGCTACACCTTC
NA TRBJ1-5 TRBV6-1 NA CASSEGISNQPQHF TGTGCCAGCAGTGAAGGGATTAGCAATCAGCCCCAGCATTTT
NA TRBJ2-3 TRBV7-3 NA CASAPGGGTDTQYF TGTGCCAGCGCCCCCGGGGGCGGGACAGATACGCAGTATTTT
TRBD1 TRBJ1-1 TRBV15 NA CATSTGQRDTEAFF TGTGCCACCAGCACGGGACAGAGGGACACTGAAGCTTTCTTT
TRBD1 TRBJ1-2 TRBV24-1 NA CATSDPGQGVGYTF TGTGCCACCAGTGACCCAGGACAGGGGGTCGGCTACACCTTC
NA TRBJ1-6 TRBV20-1 few CSARPGVVSNSPLHF TGCAGTGCTAGACCGGGGGTTGTGTCCAATTCACCCCTCCACTTT
NA TRBJ2-2 TRBV7-8 NA CASSLSSSRYTGELFF TGTGCCAGCAGCCTCTCTAGTTCTAGGTACACCGGGGAGCTGTTTTTT
NA TRBJ2-5 TRBV5-6 NA CASSFGGKETQYF TGTGCCAGCAGCTTTGGGGGGAAAGAGACCCAGTACTTC
NA TRBJ1-1 TRBV11-2 NA CASSLGLRQGLNTEAFF TGTGCCAGCAGCTTAGGTCTTCGCCAGGGGTTGAACACTGAAGCTTTCTTT